The 7 T cell receptor beta chains below were found in one sample sequenced in a study of identical twins. TCRdb called the 5' RACE reads again in MiXCR, with one record for every CDR3 protein. The sample lists about 890,000 distinct CDR3 sequences, about 12% seen once, with 1.5% to 2% in the top ten. The same sample was also studied in work on yellow fever vaccine responses in identical twins.

Sequences were obtained from PBMCs. All receptors come from a woman under 30 in good health.

The sample holds a few counts of this clonotype. This chain connects TRBV4-1 to TRBJ2-5; D is unclear. There are 14 residues in the CDR3. From germline, CDR1 is MGHRA and CDR2 YSYEKL. V shed 4 bases and J shed 0 bases, with 9 bases lying between them. The CDR3 region has the DNA TGCGCCAGCAGCCTCTATGAGTACCAAGAGACCCAGTACTTC. This sequence encodes CASSLYEYQETQYF.

This clonotype has a handful of counts. This chain uses TRBV6-5 with TRBJ1-6, with a tentative D call TRBD1 (5 bases). CDR1 MNHEY and CDR2 SVGAGI come from the germline V gene. The germline V and J ends were trimmed by 4 bases and 7 bases, with 17 bases remaining between them. CDR3 length: 16 residues. This CDR3 is CASSFKPGLFNSPLHF. CDR3 in DNA: TGTGCCAGCAGTTTCAAGCCGGGACTTTTCAATTCACCCCTCCACTTT.

This clonotype was seen only a few times. The V gene is TRBV14, the J gene TRBJ2-7, with 10 bases fitting TRBD2. Germline trimming cut 3 bases from V and 2 bases from J; bases unmatched to any gene: 4. The CDR3 covers 15 residues. In germline, CDR1 is SGHDN, CDR2 FVKESK. The CDR3 spells CASSQGLANTYEQYF. The DNA for the CDR3 is TGTGCCAGCAGCCAGGGACTAGCGAACACCTACGAGCAGTACTTC.

This clonotype was detected only a few times. The V and J genes are TRBV20-1 and TRBJ2-3; 11 bases agree with TRBD1. The CDR3 runs to 14 residues. The V and J ends lost 4 bases and 2 bases, in that order; junction bases with no gene match: 2. Per the germline V gene, CDR1 is DFQATT and CDR2 is SNEGSKA (reference sequence). CDR3 loop: CSAMDRGPTDTQYF. CDR3 bases: TGCAGTGCTATGGACAGGGGGCCCACAGATACGCAGTATTTT.

This clonotype was observed a handful of times. The chain joins TRBV25-1 to TRBJ2-1; weak D call: TRBD2 (6 bases). V was trimmed by 4 bases and J by 4 bases, leaving 11 bases between them. The CDR3 extends over 14 amino acids. Germline V gives CDR1 MGHDK, CDR2 SYGVNS. This CDR3 reads CASSGKEGYNEQFF. The CDR3 nucleotides read TGTGCCAGCAGTGGAAAGGAGGGTTACAATGAGCAGTTCTTC.

In its sample, this clonotype was seen a few times. The rearrangement joins TRBV9 to TRBJ2-1, with 10 bases identical to TRBD2. There are 16 residues in the CDR3. The ends lost 0 bases at V and 9 bases at J; junction bases unmatched: 9. Looked up from germline, CDR1 is SGDLS and CDR2 is YYNGEE. The CDR3 coding sequence is TGTGCCAGCAGCGTAGTAGGCCTAGCGGGAGTGAGTGAGCAGTTCTTC. Residues: CASSVVGLAGVSEQFF.

J is TRBJ1-2 and V is TRBV12-2. TRBV12-2 is a documented pseudogene. The CDR3 sequence is 14 residues long. CDR3 amino acids: CASRKGHSNYGYTF. The CDR3 DNA follows: TGTGCAAGTCGCAAAGGGCACAGTAACTATGGCTACACCTTC.